Below, 23 T cell receptor beta chains from the same sample are listed, as sequenced in a study of blood T cell repertoires in COVID-19. The protocol was immunoSEQ multiplex PCR, while the TCRdb copy is restricted to in-frame clones and leaves out a portion. This sample yields 360,000 or so clones, of which approximately 90% are seen a single time; around 3.9% belongs to the top ten. Sequenced: peripheral blood. The source is a woman aged 60 to 75 with COVID-19, enrolled during active disease.

The rearrangement uses TRBV19 and TRBJ2-1; 9 bases agree with TRBD2. Germline lookup yields CDR1 LNHDA and CDR2 SQIVND (reference sequence). This CDR3 is built from 17 residues. J was trimmed by 5 bases and V by 7 bases; bases with no gene match: 15. The CDR3 protein is CASKGLGAGGLNNEQFF. In nucleotides, the CDR3 is TGTGCCAGTAAAGGTTTGGGAGCGGGGGGACTGAACAATGAGCAGTTCTTC.

CDR3 in DNA: TGTGCTAGTGGTTTGGAGACAGGGGTCTACGAGCAGTACTTC. This encodes CASGLETGVYEQYF. The V call is TRBV12-5, the J call TRBJ2-7, with 8 positions matching TRBD1. In germline, CDR1 is LGHNT, CDR2 FRNRAP. This CDR3 region has 14 residues. Trimming cost V 1 base and J 3 bases; bases outside gene matches: 2. The full variable domain, with the rest looked up from reference TRBV12-5 and TRBJ2-7, is DARVTQTPRHKVTEMGQEVTMRCQPILGHNTVFWYRQTMMQGLELLAYFRNRAPLDDSGMPKDRFSAEMPDATLATLKIQPSEPRDSAVYFCASGLETGVYEQYFGPGTRLTVT.

The gene calls are TRBV5-1 and TRBJ1-4, with 7 bases fitting TRBD1. The CDR3 is made up of 13 amino acids. V was pared by 1 base and J by 8 bases, with 2 bases of the junction left unmatched. Germline V CDR1 and CDR2: SGHRS, YFSETQ. CDR3 DNA: TGCGCCAGCAGCTTGTCAGGGGGGGAAAAACTGTTTTTT. Protein product: CASSLSGGEKLFF. Combining the CDR3 with reference TRBV5-1 and TRBJ1-4 gives the whole variable domain KAGVTQTPRYLIKTRGQQVTLSCSPISGHRSVSWYQQTPGQGLQFLFEYFSETQRNKGNFPGRFSGRQFSNSRSEMNVSTLELGDSALYLCASSLSGGEKLFFGSGTQLSVL.

The CDR3, as DNA: TGTGCCTGTCTCGCTAGTGAGGCCGGGGAGCTGTTTTTT. As protein: CACLASEAGELFF. The chain combines TRBV30 with TRBJ2-2; D call uncertain. There are 13 residues in the CDR3. The germline V gene has CDR1 GTSNPN and CDR2 SVGIG (reference sequence). Trimming stripped 6 bases from V and 6 bases from J, with 14 bases between. Variable domain in full (rest from reference TRBV30 and TRBJ2-2): SQTIHQWPATLVQPVGSPLSLECTVEGTSNPNLYWYRQAAGRGLQLLFYSVGIGQISSEVPQNLSASRPQDRQFILSSKKLLLSDSGFYLCACLASEAGELFFGEGSRLTVL.

The chain carries TRBV11-2 and TRBJ1-1; the D is unclear. Germline lookup yields CDR1 SGHAT and CDR2 FQNNGV. V lost 1 base and J 1 base, leaving 13 bases between the germline ends. The CDR3 has 16 amino acids. The DNA of the CDR3 is TGTGCCAGCAGCTTAGGCTTTTGGCAGAAGAACACTGAAGCTTTCTTT. Translated, it gives CASSLGFWQKNTEAFF.

The chain combines TRBV3-1 (or the pseudogene TRBV3-2) with TRBJ2-3, with 9 bases that match TRBD2. Germline V gene data show CDR1 as LGHDT and CDR2 as YNNKEL (reference sequence). This CDR3 region has 15 residues. V was pared by 6 bases and J by 4 bases, with 8 bases of the junction left unmatched. CDR3 loop: CASSWVAGAADTQYF. In DNA form, the CDR3 reads TGTGCCAGCAGTTGGGTAGCGGGGGCTGCAGATACGCAGTATTTT.

The chain carries TRBV7-9 and TRBJ2-1; weak D call: TRBD1 (6 bases). The V and J ends lost 10 bases and 1 base respectively, with 17 bases between them. This CDR3 has 15 residues. Germline V gene sequence: CDR1 SEHNR, CDR2 FQNEAQ (reference sequence). The CDR3 region is CAIKEKQGSYNEQFF. CDR3 in DNA: TGTGCCATAAAAGAGAAACAGGGTTCCTACAATGAGCAGTTCTTC.

This clone occurred a few times. The chain carries TRBV28 and TRBJ2-7, with 8 bases aligning to TRBD2. V lost 4 bases to trimming and J lost 0 bases; unmatched junction nucleotides: 5. The CDR3 contains 15 residues. Germline V CDR1 and CDR2: MDHEN, SYDVKM. CDR3: CASSSGGLSSYEQYF. The CDR3 nucleotides read TGTGCCAGCAGTTCGGGGGGGTTAAGCTCCTACGAGCAGTACTTC.

The rearrangement joins TRBV6-5 to TRBJ1-2, with D possibly being TRBD1 (5 bases). CDR3 length equals 12 residues. V was clipped by 6 bases and J by 2 bases, with 7 bases between them. Germline V gives CDR1 MNHEY, CDR2 SVGAGI. The CDR3 DNA follows: TGTGCCAGCAGAAGGGGAAACTATGGCTACACCTTC. It encodes CASRRGNYGYTF.

The chain joins TRBV6-1 to TRBJ1-5, with TRBD1 identical over 9 bases. The V gene's germline CDR1 is MNHNS and CDR2 SASEGT. This CDR3 has 17 residues. The V and J ends lost 4 bases and 0 bases, in that order; junction bases with no gene match: 7. The DNA of the CDR3 is TGTGCCAGCAGTGTGACAGGGGGTGCCATTAGCAATCAGCCCCAGCATTTT. Its protein product is CASSVTGGAISNQPQHF.

This chain connects TRBV3-1 (or the pseudogene TRBV3-2) to TRBJ1-1; possibly TRBD1 for D (6 bases). Germline V gives CDR1 LGHDT, CDR2 YNNKEL (reference sequence). This CDR3 contains 15 residues. V shed 4 bases and J shed 1 base, with 13 bases lying between them. DNA for the CDR3: TGTGCCAGCAGCCCGTGGACAGCTCAGAACACTGAAGCTTTCTTT. Translation gives CASSPWTAQNTEAFF.

The chain recombines TRBV5-6 with TRBJ1-4; D might be TRBD1 (6 bases). Germline-derived CDR1 and CDR2 are SGHDT and YYEEEE. The CDR3 is 15 amino acids. Trimming took off 0 bases at V and 7 bases at J, with 13 bases between the two ends. The DNA for the CDR3 is TGTGCCAGCAGCTTGGATAACAGGGCTCCTGAAAAACTGTTTTTT. Amino acid sequence: CASSLDNRAPEKLFF.

This chain connects TRBV28 to TRBJ1-2; D is perhaps TRBD1 (5 bases). Germline CDR1 and CDR2: MDHEN and SYDVKM. There are 16 residues in the CDR3. Trimming took off 4 bases at V and 4 bases at J, with 19 bases between the two ends. The CDR3 spells CASSSFSYQGGYGYTF. For the CDR3, the DNA is TGTGCCAGCAGTTCTTTTAGTTATCAGGGAGGCTATGGCTACACCTTC.

This rearrangement joins TRBV5-4 to TRBJ2-3; TRBD1 might be the D (6 bases). The CDR3 covers 14 residues. The germline V gene encodes CDR1 SGHNT and CDR2 YYREEE (reference sequence). Trimming left V 6 bases short and J 6 bases short, with 17 bases between. The CDR3 loop is CASTPGHPSDTQYF. DNA for the CDR3: TGTGCCAGCACCCCGGGACACCCTTCGGATACGCAGTATTTT.

The chain has TRBV5-1 and TRBJ2-3, with 8 bases fitting TRBD2. V lost 1 base, J lost 3 bases, and 1 base stayed unmatched. Germline V gene lookup returns CDR1 SGHRS and CDR2 YFSETQ. The CDR3 is 14 amino acids. The CDR3 region has the DNA TGCGCCAGCAGCTTGTCTAGCGGGACAGATACGCAGTATTTT. It yields the protein CASSLSSGTDTQYF.

This chain uses TRBV18 with TRBJ1-2, with 8 positions matching TRBD1. With 5 bases clipped from V and 6 bases from J, the junction kept 14 bases outside the gene matches. Germline V gives CDR1 KGHSH, CDR2 LQKENI. CDR3 length: 16 amino acids. The CDR3 spells CASSSLGQGTGDGYTF. Here the CDR3 DNA reads TGTGCCAGCTCATCGTTAGGACAGGGCACCGGGGATGGCTACACCTTC.

The count of this clone is one. This chain links TRBV2 with TRBJ1-1; D is ambiguous. V was shortened by 4 bases and J by 5 bases, with 8 bases between the two germline ends. Germline-derived CDR1 and CDR2 are SNHLY and FYNNEI. CDR3 length equals 12 residues. CDR3 loop: CASSAHRTEAFF. CDR3 bases: TGTGCCAGCAGTGCACACCGAACTGAAGCTTTCTTT.

The rearrangement uses TRBV23-1 and TRBJ2-5; 12 nucleotides line up with TRBD1. TRBV23-1 is designated an ORF whose function remains uncertain. V dropped 4 bases and J dropped 5; count of bases not matched to a gene: 14. This CDR3 spans 18 amino acids. CDR3 coding DNA: TGCGCCAGCAGTCGGCCTCACCGGGACAGGGGGCGCCGGGAGACCCAGTACTTC. It codes for CASSRPHRDRGRRETQYF.

The J gene is TRBJ1-1, the V gene TRBV29-1; D not certain. The ends were cut back, 6 bases at V and 0 bases at J, with 11 bases in the middle. CDR3 length equals 13 residues. Germline assignment: CDR1 SQVTM and CDR2 ANQGSEA. CDR3 DNA sequence: TGCAGCGTCCACAGAGACATGAACACTGAAGCTTTCTTT. It codes for CSVHRDMNTEAFF. The entire variable domain, with the rest obtained from reference TRBV29-1 and TRBJ1-1, is as follows: SAVISQKPSRDICQRGTSLTIQCQVDSQVTMMFWYRQQPGQSLTLIATANQGSEATYESGFVIDKFPISRPNLTFSTLTVSNMSPEDSSIYLCSVHRDMNTEAFFGQGTRLTVV.

The CDR3 bases are TGTGCCAGCAGCTCACGCCTTGACAGGGGCCCTTTTCATGAAGCTTTCTTT. Its translation: CASSSRLDRGPFHEAFF. The V and J genes are TRBV11-2 and TRBJ1-1; 8 nucleotides match TRBD1. The ends lost 4 bases at V and 7 bases at J; junction bases unmatched: 17. Germline V gives CDR1 SGHAT, CDR2 FQNNGV. The CDR3 has 17 amino acids.

CDR3 sequence (DNA): TGTGCCAGCTCACCGGAGGTGGAATATGGCTACACCTTC. Its translation: CASSPEVEYGYTF. The V gene is TRBV18, the J gene TRBJ1-2; D unresolved. V lost 3 bases and J 5 bases, leaving 10 bases between the germline ends. Looked up from germline, CDR1 is KGHSH and CDR2 is LQKENI. The CDR3 spans 13 residues.

With respect to this clone: The same CDR3 can be traced to other DNA sequences in this sample. The chain uses TRBV18 and TRBJ1-3, with D possibly matching TRBD1 (5 bases). The CDR3 is 15 residues long. Trimming took off 3 bases at V and 0 bases at J, with 9 bases between the two ends. Germline CDR1 and CDR2: KGHSH and LQKENI. The CDR3 DNA reads as TGTGCCAGCTCACCCATAGACAGCTCTGGAAACACCATATATTTT. This sequence encodes CASSPIDSSGNTIYF.

In this sample, this clone turned up once. This chain joins TRBV7-8 and TRBJ1-5; 7 bases agree with TRBD1. The junction had 4 bases not matched to a gene; V was cut back by 2 bases and J by 9 bases. This CDR3 contains 13 residues. Per the germline V gene, CDR1 is SGHVS and CDR2 is FQNEAQ. CDR3 region: CASSLPQGGPQHF. The CDR3 DNA sequence: TGTGCCAGCAGCTTACCCCAGGGGGGGCCCCAGCATTTT. Filled out from reference TRBV7-8 and TRBJ1-5, the complete variable domain reads GAGVSQSPRYKVAKRGQDVALRCDPISGHVSLFWYQQALGQGPEFLTYFQNEAQLDKSGLPSDRFFAERPEGSVSTLKIQRTQQEDSAVYLCASSLPQGGPQHFGDGTRLSIL.